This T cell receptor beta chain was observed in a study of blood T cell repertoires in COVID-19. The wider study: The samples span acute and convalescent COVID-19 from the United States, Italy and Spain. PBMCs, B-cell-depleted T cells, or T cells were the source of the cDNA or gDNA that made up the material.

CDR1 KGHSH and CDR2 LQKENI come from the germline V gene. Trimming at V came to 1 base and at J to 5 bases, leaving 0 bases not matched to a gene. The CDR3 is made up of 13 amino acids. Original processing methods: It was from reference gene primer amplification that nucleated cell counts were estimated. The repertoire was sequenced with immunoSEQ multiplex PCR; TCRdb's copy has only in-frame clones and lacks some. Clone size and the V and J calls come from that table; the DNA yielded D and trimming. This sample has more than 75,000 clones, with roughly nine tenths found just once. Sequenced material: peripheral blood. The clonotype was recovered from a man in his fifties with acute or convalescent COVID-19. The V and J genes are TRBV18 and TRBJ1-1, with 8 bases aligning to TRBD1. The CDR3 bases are TGTGCCAGCTCACCACGGACAGGGACTGAAGCTTTCTTT. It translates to CASSPRTGTEAFF.